The 5 T cell receptor beta chains presented below share a single source sample, sequenced in a study of cytomegalovirus exposure and HLA in healthy donors. 13 Jbeta primers and 60 Vbeta primers were used for the PCR. Assay used: immunoSEQ multiplex PCR; TCRdb lists only in-frame clones, some missing. The sample holds tens of thousands of clones, 75% to 85% seen once. The sequenced sample was PBMCs. Receptors were obtained from a female donor in good health and CMV-seronegative.

The chain recombines TRBV19 with TRBJ1-1, with a weak D call TRBD1 (6 bases). V was shortened by 10 bases and J by 5 bases, with 17 bases between the two germline ends. Per the germline V gene, CDR1 is LNHDA and CDR2 is SQIVND (reference sequence). The CDR3 covers 13 residues. Written as DNA, the CDR3 is TGTGCCAAAACACAGGGTAGGGGGACTGAAGCTTTCTTT. Protein: CAKTQGRGTEAFF.

The chain employs TRBV30 and TRBJ1-1, with unresolved D. The V end lost 2 bases, the J end lost 2 bases, and 6 bases lay between the germline ends. This CDR3 has 12 residues. Germline lookup yields CDR1 GTSNPN and CDR2 SVGIG (reference sequence). The CDR3 DNA reads as TGTGCCTGGAGTAGACACAACACTGAAGCTTTCTTT. This gives the protein CAWSRHNTEAFF.

The rearrangement joins TRBV5-1 to TRBJ1-6; 8 bases map to TRBD1. With 0 bases clipped from V and 10 bases from J, the junction kept 9 bases outside the gene matches. Germline V gene lookup returns CDR1 SGHRS and CDR2 YFSETQ. The CDR3 loop spans 16 amino acids. CDR3 amino acids: CASSLEGQGRSSPLHF. CDR3 DNA sequence: TGCGCCAGCAGCTTGGAAGGACAGGGCCGGTCCTCACCCCTCCACTTT.

The V and J genes are TRBV4-1 and TRBJ2-1; 7 bases agree with TRBD1. The CDR3 has 16 residues. Trimming took 0 bases from V and 7 from J; bases not matched to a gene: 9. CDR1 and CDR2 from the germline V gene are MGHRA and YSYEKL. Written as DNA, the CDR3 is TGCGCCAGCAGCCAAGATCGCCAGACAGGGTATAATGAGCAGTTCTTC. Its protein product is CASSQDRQTGYNEQFF.

This chain links TRBV5-1 with TRBJ1-1, with D perhaps matching TRBD1 (5 bases). Trimming shortened V by 4 bases and J by 6 bases, and 10 bases separated the two germline ends. From germline, CDR1 is SGHRS and CDR2 YFSETQ. The CDR3 spans 12 residues. CDR3 sequence (DNA): TGCGCCAGCAGCCGGGAGGGGTCTGAAGCTTTCTTT. Protein sequence: CASSREGSEAFF.